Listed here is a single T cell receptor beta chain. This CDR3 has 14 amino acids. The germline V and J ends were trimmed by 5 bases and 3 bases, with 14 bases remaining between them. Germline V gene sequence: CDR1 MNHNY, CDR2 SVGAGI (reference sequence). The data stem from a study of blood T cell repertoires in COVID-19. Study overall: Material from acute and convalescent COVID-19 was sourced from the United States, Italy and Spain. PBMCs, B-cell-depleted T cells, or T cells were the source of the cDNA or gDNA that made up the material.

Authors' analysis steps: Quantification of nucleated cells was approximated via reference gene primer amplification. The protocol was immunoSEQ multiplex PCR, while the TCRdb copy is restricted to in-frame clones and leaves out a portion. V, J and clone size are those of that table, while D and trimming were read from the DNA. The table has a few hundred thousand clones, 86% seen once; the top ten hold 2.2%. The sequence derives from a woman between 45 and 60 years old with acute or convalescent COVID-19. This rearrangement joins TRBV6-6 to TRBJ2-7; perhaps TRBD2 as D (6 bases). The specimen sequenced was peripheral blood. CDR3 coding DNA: TGTGCCAGCAGTGGAAAGGGACTGAACTACGAGCAGTACTTC. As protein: CASSGKGLNYEQYF.